This TCR beta chain was identified in a study of shared clonotypes between healthy human individuals. Study-wide findings and caveats: The rarefaction results pointed to incomplete sorted-subset sequencing despite large depth.

Terminally differentiated effector memory CD45RA+ cells were left out of the naive CD8 fraction, which was CD45RO-negative and positively selected for CCR7. In the case of this clone: Its antigen is unidentified.

CDR3 length equals 15 residues. Trimming took 3 bases from V and 7 from J; bases not matched to a gene: 9. In germline, CDR1 is SGDLS, CDR2 YYNGEE. Clones were sequenced by immunoSEQ multiplex PCR, and TCRdb holds only the in-frame ones, with some missing. The data hold around 2,000,000 clones, with roughly 91% observed a single time. This chain connects TRBV9 to TRBJ2-7, with 11 bases fitting TRBD2. The sequenced material came from naive CD8+ T cells from PBMCs. The TCR comes from a man aged 18 to 29 in good health. Some clones in this sample may be carry-over from other donors' samples. CDR3 residues: CASSDEASGRREQYF. CDR3 DNA: TGTGCCAGCAGCGACGAGGCTAGCGGGAGGCGGGAGCAGTACTTC.